The clone carrying this TCR beta chain was observed once. Assay: immunoSEQ multiplex PCR; the TCRdb copy retains only in-frame clones and omits some. Of under 200,000 clones detected, 70% to 90% appear once; the ten largest clones hold 9.8%. The data were taken from a study of blood T cell repertoires in COVID-19. V trimming: 6 bases; J trimming: 4 bases; junction bases outside the gene matches: 8. The CDR3 totals 14 residues. The V gene's germline CDR1 is SQVTM and CDR2 ANQGSEA. The chain has TRBV29-1 and TRBJ2-1; TRBD1 matches at 8 bases. Sequencing was done on a sample of peripheral blood. This TCR came from an elderly woman with acute or convalescent COVID-19. The CDR3 DNA follows: TGCAGCGTGTCCGGGACAGGAGCATACAATGAGCAGTTCTTC. Residues: CSVSGTGAYNEQFF.